This TCR beta chain derives from a study of T cell repertoires in cytomegalovirus infection. For the study at large: The public TCR beta signatures pointed to both CMV infection and matching HLA type. Findings and limits, study-wide: Across the ex vivo response, the dominant clonotypes were HLA-C-restricted CMV-specific TCR beta clonotypes.

TCRdb re-analysed the reads in MiXCR, keeping a single row per CDR3 protein. The data contain about 230,000 distinct CDR3 sequences, about 20% of them singletons. From germline, CDR1 is DFQATT and CDR2 SNEGSKA (reference sequence). The V segment lost 0 bases and the J segment 4 bases; nucleotides outside the gene matches: 9. The CDR3 is 18 amino acids. Details on this clonotype: Its antigen is unknown.

This TCR was sampled from a human donor in good health (CMV status not recorded). Some clones in this sample may be carry-over from other donors' samples. This chain joins TRBV20-1 and TRBJ2-1, with TRBD2 identical over 13 bases. Sequenced: CD8+ T cells from PBMCs. The CDR3 reads CSARDPTLTSGGYNEQFF. The DNA of the CDR3 is TGCAGTGCTAGAGACCCGACCCTGACTAGCGGGGGGTACAATGAGCAGTTCTTC.